The 21 T cell receptor beta chains presented below share a single source sample, sequenced in a study of T-cell memory formation after mild COVID-19. TCRdb called the 5' RACE reads again in MiXCR, with one record for every CDR3 protein. The sample lists roughly 310,000 distinct CDR3 sequences, approximately 15% seen once, with about a fifth in the top ten. Sequencing was carried out using PBMCs or a T cell subset sorted from them (not recorded which). The receptors derive from a man younger than 35 who had mild COVID-19 (a few samples of this study predate the infection). Cell type and time point are not known.

This clonotype has just a few counts. V is TRBV12-3 or TRBV12-4 and J is TRBJ1-5, with D possibly being TRBD1 (6 bases). V was shortened by 7 bases and J by 4 bases, with 14 bases between the two germline ends. The length of the CDR3 is 14 residues. CDR3 region: CASTPTGPNQPQHF. The CDR3 nucleotides read TGTGCCAGCACCCCGACAGGTCCTAATCAGCCCCAGCATTTT.

There are many counts of this clonotype. CDR3 residues: CASSLDRVNYGYTF. CDR3 in DNA: TGCGCCAGCAGCTTGGACAGGGTCAACTATGGCTACACCTTC. The chain employs TRBV5-1 and TRBJ1-2; D perhaps matches TRBD1 (6 bases). Trimming took off 0 bases at V and 2 bases at J, with 8 bases between the two ends. This CDR3 is built from 14 residues. Germline assignment: CDR1 SGHRS and CDR2 YFSETQ.

The chain has TRBV24-1 and TRBJ2-2, with 10 bases aligning to TRBD1. Trimming took 7 bases from V and 8 from J; bases not matched to a gene: 9. The CDR3 spans 15 residues. Germline V gene sequence: CDR1 KGHDR, CDR2 SFDVKD. The CDR3 region has the DNA TGTGCCACCAGCGATGGGACAGGGGCCTGGGGGGAGCTGTTTTTT. Residues: CATSDGTGAWGELFF.

The J gene is TRBJ1-1, the V gene TRBV30; no clear D gene. V was clipped by 0 bases and J by 1 base, with 6 bases between them. The germline gives CDR1 GTSNPN, CDR2 SVGIG (reference sequence). The CDR3 is 13 amino acids. CDR3 coding DNA: TGTGCCTGGAGTGTACCCTCGAACACTGAAGCTTTCTTT. Residues: CAWSVPSNTEAFF.

The CDR3 DNA sequence: TGCAGTGCGACTCCCCGGGACAAGGTTACGCAGTATTTT. This encodes CSATPRDKVTQYF. The rearrangement links TRBV20-1 to TRBJ2-3, with D possibly being TRBD1 (6 bases). V shed 6 bases and J shed 8 bases, with 18 bases lying between them. CDR3 length: 13 residues. The germline gives CDR1 DFQATT, CDR2 SNEGSKA (reference sequence).

This clonotype has more than one count but fewer than ten. This chain connects TRBV7-2 to TRBJ2-1, with 9 nucleotides matching TRBD1. Germline V lookup: CDR1 SGHTA, CDR2 FQGNSA. The CDR3 loop spans 16 amino acids. V gave up 2 bases and J gave up 8 bases; unmatched junction bases: 10. The CDR3 region is CASSLIAGQGPYEQFF. The CDR3 DNA is TGTGCCAGCAGCTTAATCGCGGGACAGGGTCCGTATGAGCAGTTCTTC.

The V gene is TRBV5-6, the J gene TRBJ1-6; 8 bases are shared with TRBD1. CDR1 and CDR2 (germline): SGHDT, YYEEEE. This CDR3 is built from 17 residues. With 0 bases clipped from V and 7 bases from J, the junction kept 9 bases outside the gene matches. Here the CDR3 DNA reads TGTGCCAGCAGCTTGGCCAGGGGGCGGATAGGGAATTCACCCCTCCACTTT. The encoded protein is CASSLARGRIGNSPLHF. Using reference TRBV5-6 and TRBJ1-6 for the parts outside the CDR3, the full variable domain is DAGVTQSPTHLIKTRGQQVTLRCSPKSGHDTVSWYQQALGQGPQFIFQYYEEEERQRGNFPDRFSGHQFPNYSSELNVNALLLGDSALYLCASSLARGRIGNSPLHFGNGTRLTVT.

This clonotype was found many times. The J gene is TRBJ1-1, the V gene TRBV5-1; D gene unclear. The V gene's germline CDR1 is SGHRS and CDR2 YFSETQ. This CDR3 has 14 residues. V was trimmed by 1 base and J by 6 bases, leaving 13 bases between them. DNA of the CDR3: TGCGCCAGCAGCTTGAGACACGGAATCGCTGAAGCTTTCTTT. Translation: CASSLRHGIAEAFF. The full variable domain, in which reference TRBV5-1 and TRBJ1-1 provide the parts outside the CDR3, is KAGVTQTPRYLIKTRGQQVTLSCSPISGHRSVSWYQQTPGQGLQFLFEYFSETQRNKGNFPGRFSGRQFSNSRSEMNVSTLELGDSALYLCASSLRHGIAEAFFGQGTRLTVV.

Ten or more counts support this clonotype. V gene TRBV7-8 combines with J gene TRBJ2-3, with TRBD2 matching over 11 bases. V lost 1 base and J lost 4; bases outside the gene matches: 4. This CDR3 is built from 16 residues. In germline, CDR1 is SGHVS, CDR2 FQNEAQ. The CDR3: CASSLVGLAGPDTQYF. CDR3 in DNA: TGTGCCAGCAGCTTAGTAGGACTAGCGGGTCCAGATACGCAGTATTTT. Full variable domain (remainder filled in from reference TRBV7-8 and TRBJ2-3): GAGVSQSPRYKVAKRGQDVALRCDPISGHVSLFWYQQALGQGPEFLTYFQNEAQLDKSGLPSDRFFAERPEGSVSTLKIQRTQQEDSAVYLCASSLVGLAGPDTQYFGPGTRLTVL.

This clonotype was picked up many times. The chain combines TRBV4-2 with TRBJ2-7; 8 nucleotides match TRBD1. V lost 4 bases, J lost 7 bases, and 12 bases stayed unmatched. Germline CDR1 and CDR2: LGHNA and YNFKEQ. This CDR3 region has 15 residues. The CDR3 DNA is TGTGCCAGCAGCCCCACCGGACAGGGTTCGGGTGAGCAGTACTTC. Protein sequence: CASSPTGQGSGEQYF.

The V and J genes are TRBV3-1 and TRBJ2-7; D unclear. Germline V gene sequence: CDR1 LGHDT, CDR2 YNNKEL (reference sequence). V was trimmed by 1 base and J by 0 bases, leaving 7 bases between them. The length of the CDR3 is 14 residues. DNA for the CDR3: TGTGCCAGCAGCCAAGGGCACAGCTCCTACGAGCAGTACGTC. It specifies CASSQGHSSYEQYV.

J is TRBJ2-3 and V is TRBV18, with TRBD1 matching 9 bases. The CDR3 loop spans 16 amino acids. The trim removed 3 bases at V and 5 bases at J, leaving 9 bases unmatched. Germline V CDR1 and CDR2: KGHSH, LQKENI. CDR3 amino acids: CASSPPGDRAGDTQYF. CDR3 bases: TGTGCCAGCTCACCCCCGGGGGACAGGGCCGGAGATACGCAGTATTTT.

The rearrangement links TRBV19 to TRBJ2-4; 8 bases line up with TRBD1. The ends lost 5 bases at V and 2 bases at J; junction bases unmatched: 8. The germline gives CDR1 LNHDA, CDR2 SQIVND (reference sequence). The CDR3 is made up of 16 amino acids. The CDR3 here is CASSFPTGVTKNIQYF. The CDR3 bases are TGTGCCAGTAGTTTTCCGACAGGGGTGACCAAAAACATTCAGTACTTC.

The sample holds a few counts of this clonotype. The chain employs TRBV7-2 and TRBJ2-3; unclear D gene. Trimming left V 5 bases short and J 4 bases short, with 10 bases between. The CDR3 is made up of 13 amino acids. The germline V gene has CDR1 SGHTA and CDR2 FQGNSA. The CDR3 bases are TGTGCCAGCAGCCTCTTGGTCGCAGATACGCAGTATTTT. Translating it yields CASSLLVADTQYF. Complete variable domain (other parts from reference TRBV7-2 and TRBJ2-3): GAGVSQSPSNKVTEKGKDVELRCDPISGHTALYWYRQSLGQGLEFLIYFQGNSAPDKSGLPSDRFSAERTGGSVSTLTIQRTQQEDSAVYLCASSLLVADTQYFGPGTRLTVL.

Many counts were recorded for this clonotype. The chain recombines TRBV5-1 with TRBJ2-1, with 14 bases fitting TRBD2. Germline V gene data show CDR1 as SGHRS and CDR2 as YFSETQ. The CDR3 loop spans 15 amino acids. J was trimmed by 10 bases and V by 0 bases; bases with no gene match: 3. DNA for the CDR3: TGCGCCAGCAGCTTGGCGGGACTAGCGGGGGTCGAGCAGTTCTTC. It codes for CASSLAGLAGVEQFF. Full variable domain (outside the CDR3, taken from reference TRBV5-1 and TRBJ2-1): KAGVTQTPRYLIKTRGQQVTLSCSPISGHRSVSWYQQTPGQGLQFLFEYFSETQRNKGNFPGRFSGRQFSNSRSEMNVSTLELGDSALYLCASSLAGLAGVEQFFGPGTRLTVL.

The chain uses TRBV18 and TRBJ1-4; D unclear. Germline assignment: CDR1 KGHSH and CDR2 LQKENI. The CDR3 contains 13 residues. The V and J ends lost 4 bases and 15 bases respectively, with 18 bases between them. CDR3 region: CASSRSADEGVFF. The CDR3 DNA reads as TGTGCCAGCTCACGATCGGCAGATGAGGGTGTGTTTTTT.

The chain recombines TRBV7-2 with TRBJ2-3; the match to TRBD2 covers 10 bases. The junction had 6 bases not matched to a gene; V was cut back by 4 bases and J by 5 bases. The CDR3 is made up of 15 amino acids. Germline V gene data show CDR1 as SGHTA and CDR2 as FQGNSA. CDR3 DNA sequence: TGTGCCAGCAGCTCCGAGCGGGGGGGCCGAGATACGCAGTATTTT. Amino acid sequence: CASSSERGGRDTQYF.

This clonotype has just a few counts. This rearrangement joins TRBV7-2 to TRBJ1-5; D is possibly TRBD1 (5 bases). Germline CDR1 and CDR2: SGHTA and FQGNSA. V was cut by 3 bases and J by 2 bases, with 14 bases left in between. CDR3 length: 16 amino acids. The CDR3 DNA reads as TGTGCCAGCAGCTTGCGACAGCCAGGTGGCAATCAGCCCCAGCATTTT. This codes for CASSLRQPGGNQPQHF.

The chain carries TRBV30 and TRBJ2-5, with 12 bases identical to TRBD2. Germline V gene data show CDR1 as GTSNPN and CDR2 as SVGIG (reference sequence). The CDR3 has 15 residues. The ends lost 4 bases at V and 2 bases at J; junction bases unmatched: 5. The CDR3, as DNA: TGTGCCTGGACTAGCGGGGGGGCCCTACAAGAGACCCAGTACTTC. Protein sequence: CAWTSGGALQETQYF.

This clonotype has more than one count but fewer than ten. V usage is TRBV6-5 and J usage is TRBJ1-2, with D possibly matching TRBD1 (5 bases). V was shortened by 7 bases and J by 8 bases, with 20 bases between the two germline ends. The CDR3 contains 14 residues. Germline-derived CDR1 and CDR2 are MNHEY and SVGAGI. The chain's CDR3 is CASTSSPDTRGYTF. The CDR3 coding sequence is TGTGCCAGCACTTCAAGCCCGGACACCCGGGGCTACACCTTC.

The J gene is TRBJ2-5, the V gene TRBV7-2; D not resolved. Germline V gives CDR1 SGHTA, CDR2 FQGNSA. The CDR3 is 16 amino acids. Trimming took off 5 bases at V and 0 bases at J, with 16 bases between the two ends. CDR3 coding DNA: TGTGCCAGCAGCACACGCCGACTCCCGTACCAAGAGACCCAGTACTTC. Amino acids: CASSTRRLPYQETQYF.